A selection of T cell receptor beta chains follows, all from one sample in a study of CD8+ T cells in alopecia areata. The data were produced by immunoSEQ multiplex PCR, yet TCRdb's version contains in-frame clones alone and is incomplete. The data contain some 150,000 clones, about 56% of them singletons. The sequencing here drew on CD8+ T cells sorted from blood, taken at week 4, from a patient treated with tofacitinib. These receptors originate from a human donor with alopecia areata. The CDR3 runs from the conserved cysteine through the conserved F or W. A D gene is named only where the DNA matches it firmly.

j_gene: TRBJ2-2; v_gene: TRBV19; d_gene: TRBD1; CDR3aa: CASSSPGGTGELFF
j_gene: TRBJ2-4; v_gene: TRBV4-1; d_gene: NA; CDR3aa: CASSQVTLGIQYF
j_gene: TRBJ1-1; v_gene: TRBV30; d_gene: NA; CDR3aa: CAWKDAMNTEAFF
j_gene: TRBJ2-3; v_gene: TRBV9; d_gene: NA; CDR3aa: CASDPGLRQGDTQYF
j_gene: TRBJ2-3; v_gene: TRBV6-4; d_gene: TRBD2; CDR3aa: CASSPGTSGGTDTQYF
j_gene: TRBJ1-2; v_gene: TRBV27; d_gene: NA; CDR3aa: CASSLFRGEGYGYTF
j_gene: TRBJ2-7; v_gene: TRBV29-1; d_gene: NA; CDR3aa: CSVEDNRGGAYEQYF
j_gene: TRBJ1-5; v_gene: TRBV2; d_gene: TRBD1; CDR3aa: CASSAGTVPNQPQHF
j_gene: TRBJ1-1; v_gene: TRBV9; d_gene: NA; CDR3aa: CASSVDWQGEAFF
j_gene: TRBJ1-5; v_gene: TRBV9; d_gene: NA; CDR3aa: CASSVEGSNQPQHF
j_gene: TRBJ2-5; v_gene: TRBV4-2; d_gene: NA; CDR3aa: CASSQGLEETQYF
j_gene: TRBJ2-2; v_gene: TRBV11-2; d_gene: NA; CDR3aa: CASSPGVGELFF
j_gene: TRBJ1-3; v_gene: TRBV9; d_gene: NA; CDR3aa: CASSVAGRGNTIYF
j_gene: TRBJ2-5; v_gene: TRBV27; d_gene: NA; CDR3aa: CASISGGTQYF
j_gene: TRBJ1-3; v_gene: TRBV11-1; d_gene: NA; CDR3aa: CASSFQGMGGNTIYF
j_gene: TRBJ2-2; v_gene: TRBV7-9; d_gene: NA; CDR3aa: CASSLQWRAGELFF
j_gene: TRBJ2-1; v_gene: TRBV11-2; d_gene: NA; CDR3aa: CASSWSDSYNEQFF
j_gene: TRBJ2-3; v_gene: TRBV13; d_gene: NA; CDR3aa: CASSLGLTATRSDTQYF
j_gene: TRBJ1-1; v_gene: TRBV29-1; d_gene: NA; CDR3aa: CSVGAEGPEAFF
j_gene: TRBJ2-2; v_gene: TRBV27; d_gene: NA; CDR3aa: CASSLMAPNTGELFF
j_gene: TRBJ2-3; v_gene: TRBV29-1; d_gene: NA; CDR3aa: CSVGSGTGTDTQYF
j_gene: TRBJ1-1; v_gene: TRBV7-9; d_gene: NA; CDR3aa: CASSLSGTEAFF
j_gene: TRBJ1-1; v_gene: TRBV30; d_gene: NA; CDR3aa: CAWSVQVNTEAFF
j_gene: TRBJ2-7; v_gene: TRBV30; d_gene: NA; CDR3aa: CAWSPLGPNEQYF
j_gene: TRBJ1-1; v_gene: TRBV30; d_gene: NA; CDR3aa: CAWSVEGGTEAFF
j_gene: TRBJ2-7; v_gene: TRBV4-2; d_gene: TRBD2; CDR3aa: CASSQDRVAGAYEQYF
j_gene: TRBJ2-1; v_gene: TRBV5-1; d_gene: NA; CDR3aa: CASSFRQYNEQFF
j_gene: TRBJ1-1; v_gene: TRBV30; d_gene: NA; CDR3aa: CAWSPGQLAEAFF
j_gene: TRBJ2-7; v_gene: TRBV7-9; d_gene: TRBD1; CDR3aa: CASGEGQGSSYEQYF
j_gene: TRBJ2-1; v_gene: TRBV4-3; d_gene: NA; CDR3aa: CASSQEREDEQFF